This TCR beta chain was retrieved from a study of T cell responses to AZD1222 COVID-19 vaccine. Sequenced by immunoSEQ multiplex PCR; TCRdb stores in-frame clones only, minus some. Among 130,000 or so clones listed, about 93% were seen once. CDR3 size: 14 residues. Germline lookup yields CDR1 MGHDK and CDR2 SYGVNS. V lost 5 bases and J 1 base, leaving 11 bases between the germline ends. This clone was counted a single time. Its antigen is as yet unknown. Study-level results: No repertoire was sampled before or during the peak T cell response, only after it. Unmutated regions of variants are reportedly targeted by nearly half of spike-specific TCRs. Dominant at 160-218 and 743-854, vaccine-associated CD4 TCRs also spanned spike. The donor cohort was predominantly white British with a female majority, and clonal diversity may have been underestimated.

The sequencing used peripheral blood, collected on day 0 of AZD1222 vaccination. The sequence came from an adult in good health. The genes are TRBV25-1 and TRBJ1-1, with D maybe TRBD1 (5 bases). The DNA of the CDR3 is TGTGCCAGCAGTCTGTCAGGGTCGAACACTGAAGCTTTCTTT. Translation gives CASSLSGSNTEAFF.